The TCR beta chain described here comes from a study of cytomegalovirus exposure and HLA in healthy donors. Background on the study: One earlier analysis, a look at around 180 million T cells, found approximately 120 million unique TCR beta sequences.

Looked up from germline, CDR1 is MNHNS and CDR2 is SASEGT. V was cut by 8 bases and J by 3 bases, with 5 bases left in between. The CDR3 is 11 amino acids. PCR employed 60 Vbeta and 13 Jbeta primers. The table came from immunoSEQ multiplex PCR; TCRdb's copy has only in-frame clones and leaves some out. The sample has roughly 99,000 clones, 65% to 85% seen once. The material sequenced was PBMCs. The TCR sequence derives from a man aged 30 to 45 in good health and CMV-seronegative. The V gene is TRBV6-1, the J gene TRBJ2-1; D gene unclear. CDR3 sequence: CASPFYNEQFF. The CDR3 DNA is TGTGCCAGCCCGTTCTACAATGAGCAGTTCTTC.